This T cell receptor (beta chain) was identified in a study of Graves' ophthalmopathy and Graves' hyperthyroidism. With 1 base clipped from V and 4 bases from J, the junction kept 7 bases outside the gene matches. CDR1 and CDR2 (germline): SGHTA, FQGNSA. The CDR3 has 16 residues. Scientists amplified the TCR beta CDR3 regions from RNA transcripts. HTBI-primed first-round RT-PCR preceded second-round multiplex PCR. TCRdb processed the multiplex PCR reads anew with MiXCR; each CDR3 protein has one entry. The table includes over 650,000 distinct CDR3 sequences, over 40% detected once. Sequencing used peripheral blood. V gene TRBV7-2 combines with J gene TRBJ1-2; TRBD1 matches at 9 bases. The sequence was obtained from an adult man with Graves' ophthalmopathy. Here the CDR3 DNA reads TGTGCCAGCAGCTTAGAGTCCGGGACAGGGAGCTATGGCTACACCTTC. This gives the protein CASSLESGTGSYGYTF.